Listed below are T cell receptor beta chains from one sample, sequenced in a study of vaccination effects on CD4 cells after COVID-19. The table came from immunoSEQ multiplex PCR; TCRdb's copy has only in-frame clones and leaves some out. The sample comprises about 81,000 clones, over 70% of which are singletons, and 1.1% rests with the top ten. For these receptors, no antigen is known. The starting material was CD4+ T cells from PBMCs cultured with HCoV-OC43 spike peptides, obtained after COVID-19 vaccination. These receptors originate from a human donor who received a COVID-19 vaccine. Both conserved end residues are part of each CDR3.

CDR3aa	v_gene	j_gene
CASSLGTDYGYTF	TRBV28	TRBJ1-2
CSIQVSGANVLTF	TRBV29-1	TRBJ2-6
CASSPTGLNEKLFF	TRBV3-1/TRBV3-2	TRBJ1-4
CASWGNGEPQPQHF	TRBV18	TRBJ1-5
CASSLGTYNSPLHF	TRBV3-1/TRBV3-2	TRBJ1-6
CASSDPDRGVTGELFF	TRBV6-4	TRBJ2-2
CASSSKGLGNEKLFF	TRBV11-2	TRBJ1-4
CATSVGQGANTGELFF	TRBV24-1	TRBJ2-2
CASSWQGQSAFF	TRBV19	TRBJ1-1
CASSYSTPDGEGTQYF	TRBV6-5	TRBJ2-5
CASSLLTNQPQHF	TRBV5-5	TRBJ1-5
CASSGLGGGAGDTQYF	TRBV2	TRBJ2-3
CASRVTGNSPLHF	TRBV19	TRBJ1-6
CASRGVAGVRTEAFF	TRBV27	TRBJ1-1
CASKWGENQPQHF	TRBV2	TRBJ1-5
CASSPTSNEQFF	TRBV18	TRBJ2-1
CASSSDNEQFF	TRBV6-2/TRBV6-3	TRBJ2-1
CASSGDSSTGNTIYF	TRBV9	TRBJ1-3
CASSLGGFGEAFF	TRBV10-2	TRBJ1-1
CSVEGLNSRSTDTQYF	TRBV29-1	TRBJ2-3
CASSTRQGANPYGYTF	TRBV19	TRBJ1-2
CASSQDPNQPQHF	TRBV4-3	TRBJ1-5
CASSGQYSNQPQHF	TRBV6-5	TRBJ1-5
CASSRTGVQPQHF	TRBV12-3/TRBV12-4	TRBJ1-5
CASKQLAREDTQYF	TRBV2	TRBJ2-3
CASSFRVLARNYGYTF	TRBV28	TRBJ1-2
CASSYRGVPKNIQYF	TRBV6-2/TRBV6-3	TRBJ2-4
CASRSYLIGELFF	TRBV6-5	TRBJ2-2
CASYSIRDSKSGEQFF	TRBV27	TRBJ2-1
CASSFGWDNEKLFF	TRBV5-1	TRBJ1-4
CASSPLDRDGTEAFF	TRBV27	TRBJ1-1
CASRVSNQPQHF	TRBV28	TRBJ1-5
CASSGTLGYSNQPQHF	TRBV6-1	TRBJ1-5
CASSLADSVNEKLFF	TRBV5-1	TRBJ1-4